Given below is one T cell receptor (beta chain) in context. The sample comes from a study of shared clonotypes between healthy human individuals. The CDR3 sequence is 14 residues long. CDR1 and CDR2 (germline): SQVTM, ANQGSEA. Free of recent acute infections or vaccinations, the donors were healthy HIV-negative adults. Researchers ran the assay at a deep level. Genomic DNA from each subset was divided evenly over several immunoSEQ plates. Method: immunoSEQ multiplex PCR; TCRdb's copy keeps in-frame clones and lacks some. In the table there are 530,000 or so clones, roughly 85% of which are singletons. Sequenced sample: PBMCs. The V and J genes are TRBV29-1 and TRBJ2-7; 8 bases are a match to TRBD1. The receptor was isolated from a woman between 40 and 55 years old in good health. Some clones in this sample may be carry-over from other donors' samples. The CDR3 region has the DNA TGCAGTGCCAGCCGAGGACAGGGAACAGGTGAGCAGTACTTC. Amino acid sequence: CSASRGQGTGEQYF.